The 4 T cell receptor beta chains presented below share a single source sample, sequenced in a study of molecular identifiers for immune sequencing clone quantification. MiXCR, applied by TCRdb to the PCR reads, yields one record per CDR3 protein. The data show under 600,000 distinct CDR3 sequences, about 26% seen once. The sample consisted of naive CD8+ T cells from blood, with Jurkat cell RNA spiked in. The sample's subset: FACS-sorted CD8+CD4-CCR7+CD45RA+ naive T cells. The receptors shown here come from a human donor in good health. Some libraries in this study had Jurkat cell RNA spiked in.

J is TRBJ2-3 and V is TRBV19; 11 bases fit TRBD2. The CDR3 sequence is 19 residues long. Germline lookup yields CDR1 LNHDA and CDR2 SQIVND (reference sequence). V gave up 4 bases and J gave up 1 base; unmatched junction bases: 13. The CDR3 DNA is TGTGCCAGTAGTAAACTAGCGGGAGAATATAGTGTGGGCACAGATACGCAGTATTTT. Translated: CASSKLAGEYSVGTDTQYF.

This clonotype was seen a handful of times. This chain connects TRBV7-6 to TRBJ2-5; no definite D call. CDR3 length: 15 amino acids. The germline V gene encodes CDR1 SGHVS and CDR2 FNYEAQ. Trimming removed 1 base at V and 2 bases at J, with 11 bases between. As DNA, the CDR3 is TGTGCCAGCAGCTTAGGGGCGGAGATACAAGAGACCCAGTACTTC. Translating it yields CASSLGAEIQETQYF.

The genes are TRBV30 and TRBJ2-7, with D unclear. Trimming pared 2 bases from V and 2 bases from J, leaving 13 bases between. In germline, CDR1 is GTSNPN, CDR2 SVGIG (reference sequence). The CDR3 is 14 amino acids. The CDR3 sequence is CAWSSAGYAYEQYF. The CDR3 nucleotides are TGTGCCTGGAGTAGCGCCGGCTATGCCTACGAGCAGTACTTC.

CDR3 sequence reads: CASRVKGTNEKLFF. The CDR3 bases are TGTGCCAGCAGGGTAAAGGGGACTAATGAAAAACTGTTTTTT. The genes are TRBV12-3 or TRBV12-4 and TRBJ1-4; TRBD1 is a possible D gene (5 bases). The CDR3 has 14 amino acids. The V and J ends lost 6 bases and 2 bases respectively, with 10 bases between them.